This entry is about one T cell receptor beta chain. This specimen comes from a study of blood T cell repertoires in COVID-19. Study in general: Collection of acute and convalescent COVID-19 samples took place in the United States, Italy and Spain. T cells, B-cell-depleted T cells, or PBMCs provided the cDNA or gDNA that served as material.

V was cut by 6 bases and J by 11 bases, with 17 bases left in between. Germline V lookup: CDR1 SGHKS, CDR2 YYEKEE (reference sequence). The CDR3 extends over 12 amino acids. In the study's own analysis: Researchers report that nucleated cell counts were estimated from reference gene primer amplification. Clones were read by immunoSEQ multiplex PCR, and TCRdb kept only the in-frame ones, dropping some. V and J calls and clone size are as listed in that table; D and trimming were resolved from the DNA. The sample holds about 190,000 clones, approximately 78% seen once. The clonotype originates from a woman of 80 years or more with active or convalescent COVID-19. The material sequenced was peripheral blood. The chain couples TRBV5-5 to TRBJ2-5; tentatively, D is TRBD2 (5 bases). CDR3 sequence: CASMEDHDTQYF. The CDR3 nucleotides are TGTGCCAGCATGGAGGACCACGACACGCAGTACTTC.